Shown below are 25 T cell receptor beta chains from a single sample sequenced in a study of shared T cell receptors in the human thymus. Profiling relied on immunoSEQ multiplex PCR, and the TCRdb table lists in-frame clones only, not all of them. The sample yields some 720,000 clones, roughly 90% seen once. The sample also formed part of further work on human thymus T cells.

Sequenced input: thymocytes. The receptors come from a boy in the first two years of life with a congenital heart defect.

The chain combines TRBV2 with TRBJ2-7; TRBD1 agrees at 8 bases. CDR3 length: 15 amino acids. Germline loops: CDR1 SNHLY, CDR2 FYNNEI. V shed 8 bases and J 7 bases; nucleotides not matched to a gene: 16. CDR3: CASLINRDRRREQYF. Written as DNA, the CDR3 is TGTGCCAGCCTTATTAACCGGGACAGGCGTAGGGAGCAGTACTTC.

This rearrangement joins TRBV4-1 to TRBJ2-1; 14 bases match TRBD2. CDR1 is MGHRA and CDR2 is YSYEKL in the germline V gene. The CDR3 runs 20 residues. The ends lost 2 bases at V and 7 bases at J; junction bases unmatched: 16. This chain's CDR3 is CASSQPPGLAGEGGGNEQFF. CDR3 nucleotide sequence: TGCGCCAGCAGCCAACCGCCGGGACTAGCGGGAGAGGGGGGTGGAAATGAGCAGTTCTTC.

V usage is TRBV9 and J usage is TRBJ2-5; 11 nucleotides align to TRBD2. V shed 7 bases, J shed 2 bases, and the junction held 13 bases outside the gene matches. Germline CDR1 is SGDLS and CDR2 is YYNGEE. This CDR3 region has 17 residues. The CDR3 DNA reads as TGTGCCAGCGATAGCGGGTCGGGGACTAGCGGACAAGAGACCCAGTACTTC. Translation gives CASDSGSGTSGQETQYF.

This chain joins TRBV5-5 and TRBJ2-4; 7 bases are shared with TRBD1. This CDR3 is built from 17 residues. Germline CDR1 and CDR2: SGHKS and YYEKEE (reference sequence). With V trimmed by 4 bases and J by 6 bases, 16 bases remained unmatched. The chain's CDR3 is CASSTSITGVEGNIQYF. The CDR3 DNA reads as TGTGCCAGCAGCACCTCTATCACAGGGGTCGAGGGAAACATTCAGTACTTC.

On this clone itself: An end of the junction does not agree with germline; a read error may underlie this. The CDR3 DNA reads TGTGCCAGCAGCTTTGGGGGCTGGTGGGGGAACCCTGAAGCTTTCTTT. It translates to CASSFGGWWGNPEAFF. The V and J genes are TRBV7-9 and TRBJ1-1; D perhaps matches TRBD1 (6 bases). Germline V gene sequence: CDR1 SEHNR, CDR2 FQNEAQ (reference sequence). The CDR3 consists of 16 residues.

This clone appeared once. The CDR3 DNA is TGTGCCAGCAGCCCCCGGACAGAACGCGCCTATGGCTACACCTTC. Its protein product is CASSPRTERAYGYTF. The chain is built from TRBV7-9 and TRBJ1-2; possibly TRBD1 for D (6 bases). This CDR3 is 15 amino acids long. CDR1 SEHNR and CDR2 FQNEAQ come from the germline V gene (reference sequence). V gave up 5 bases and J gave up 4 bases, with 17 bases separating them.

The chain combines TRBV7-2 with TRBJ2-2; the match to TRBD2 covers 7 bases. The germline CDR1 and CDR2 sequences are SGHTA and FQGNSA. This CDR3 spans 17 amino acids. The V gene end was trimmed by 4 bases and the J gene end by 6 bases; junction bases not matched to a gene: 14. This chain's CDR3 is CASSSKPLLRGAGELFF. In nucleotides, the CDR3 is TGTGCCAGCAGCTCCAAACCCCTTCTCCGGGGGGCCGGGGAGCTGTTTTTT.

The V gene is TRBV2, the J gene TRBJ1-4; 7 nucleotides agree with TRBD1. V shed 7 bases and J 8 bases; nucleotides not matched to a gene: 13. Germline CDR1 is SNHLY and CDR2 is FYNNEI. The CDR3 loop spans 15 amino acids. For the CDR3, the DNA is TGTGCCAGCACCACAGGGGTCGGAGGGGACGAAAAACTGTTTTTT. Its protein product is CASTTGVGGDEKLFF.

The gene calls are TRBV7-2 and TRBJ2-7, with 11 bases that match TRBD1. V trimming: 5 bases; J trimming: 0 bases; junction bases outside the gene matches: 6. CDR1 is SGHTA, CDR2 FQGNSA, per germline. This CDR3 is built from 16 residues. Written as DNA, the CDR3 is TGTGCCAGCAGCCAGACGGGACAGGGGGACTCCTACGAGCAGTACTTC. This translates into CASSQTGQGDSYEQYF.

V and J are TRBV15 and TRBJ2-3, with D perhaps TRBD2 (7 bases). The CDR3 length is 18 residues. CDR1 and CDR2 (germline): LNHNV, YYDKDF (reference sequence). V lost 5 bases and J lost 2, with 23 bases in between. The CDR3 is CATSGGQGGGNPTDTQYF. As DNA, the CDR3 is TGTGCCACCAGCGGAGGTCAAGGGGGGGGGAACCCCACAGATACGCAGTATTTT.

V gene TRBV7-2 combines with J gene TRBJ2-1; 9 bases are a match to TRBD1. J gave up 6 bases and V 4 bases, and 1 base lay outside the gene matches. Germline V gene sequence: CDR1 SGHTA, CDR2 FQGNSA. The CDR3 consists of 13 residues. The CDR3 nucleotides read TGTGCCAGCAGCTGGGACAGGGTCAATGAGCAGTTCTTC. Translation gives CASSWDRVNEQFF.

The chain recombines TRBV10-3 with TRBJ2-1; 9 bases map to TRBD2. V lost 6 bases, J lost 3 bases, and 3 bases stayed unmatched. The CDR3 loop spans 14 amino acids. Germline V CDR1 and CDR2: ENHRY, SYGVKD. The CDR3 reads CAIRREGLYNEQFF. The CDR3 nucleotides are TGTGCCATCAGGCGGGAGGGCCTCTACAATGAGCAGTTCTTC.

This clone has just one count. The chain uses TRBV4-2 and TRBJ2-1; TRBD2 matches 8 bases. Germline-derived CDR1 and CDR2 are LGHNA and YNFKEQ. CDR3 length: 17 residues. V gave up 0 bases and J gave up 7 bases; unmatched junction bases: 11. CDR3 sequence reads: CASSQDWAAGEGNEQFF. As DNA, the CDR3 is TGTGCCAGCAGCCAAGATTGGGCAGCGGGAGAAGGGAATGAGCAGTTCTTC.

The chain uses TRBV4-3 and TRBJ2-2; 10 bases agree with TRBD2. The CDR3 sequence is 19 residues long. Trimming cost V 4 bases and J 3 bases; bases outside gene matches: 14. CDR1 is LGHNA, CDR2 YSLEER, per germline. The CDR3 DNA reads as TGCGCCAGCAGCCCCAAGATAGGGTTACTAGCGGGATACACCGGGGAGCTGTTTTTT. Residues: CASSPKIGLLAGYTGELFF.

The rearrangement uses TRBV19 and TRBJ2-7, with 8 bases matching TRBD2. V dropped 3 bases and J dropped 2; count of bases not matched to a gene: 6. Germline loops: CDR1 LNHDA, CDR2 SQIVND (reference sequence). This CDR3 has 15 residues. CDR3 sequence (DNA): TGTGCCAGTAGTATGGCAGCGGGAGAGGCCTACGAGCAGTACTTC. Its translation is CASSMAAGEAYEQYF. Full variable domain (outside the CDR3, taken from reference TRBV19 and TRBJ2-7): DGGITQSPKYLFRKEGQNVTLSCEQNLNHDAMYWYRQDPGQGLRLIYYSQIVNDFQKGDIAEGYSVSREKKESFPLTVTSAQKNPTAFYLCASSMAAGEAYEQYFGPGTRLTVT.

The V gene is TRBV6-1, the J gene TRBJ1-5; D is unclear. The V gene lost 4 bases and the J gene lost 5 bases, with 9 bases spanning the gap. The CDR3 loop spans 13 amino acids. Germline CDR1 is MNHNS and CDR2 is SASEGT. The CDR3: CASSGSRDQPQHF. The CDR3 DNA reads as TGTGCCAGCAGTGGCAGCCGGGATCAGCCCCAGCATTTT.

The table lists this clone with a count of one. V is TRBV18 and J is TRBJ2-4; D is unresolved. The CDR3 has 15 amino acids. Per germline, CDR1 KGHSH and CDR2 LQKENI. Trimming stripped 3 bases from V and 0 bases from J, with 9 bases between. This CDR3 reads CASSPSQLAKNIQYF. The DNA for the CDR3 is TGTGCCAGCTCACCCTCACAATTAGCCAAAAACATTCAGTACTTC.

The chain uses TRBV7-9 and TRBJ2-7, with D possibly being TRBD2 (5 bases). The V and J ends lost 9 bases and 2 bases respectively, with 17 bases between them. The germline gives CDR1 SEHNR, CDR2 FQNEAQ (reference sequence). This CDR3 contains 14 residues. This CDR3 is CASPELSGPYEQYF. The CDR3 region has the DNA TGTGCCAGTCCCGAATTAAGCGGTCCCTACGAGCAGTACTTC.

This chain uses TRBV4-1 with TRBJ2-7; D might be TRBD1 or TRBD2, each matching 11 bases. The germline V and J ends were trimmed by 3 bases and 4 bases, with 28 bases remaining between them. Germline values: CDR1 MGHRA, CDR2 YSYEKL. CDR3 length: 19 residues. The chain's CDR3 is CASSQGGTGGSSGRYEQYF. DNA for the CDR3: TGCGCCAGCAGCCAGGGAGGGACAGGGGGTTCTAGCGGGAGGTACGAGCAGTACTTC.

This sequence joins TRBV30 and TRBJ1-2; tentative D call: TRBD1 (6 bases). The CDR3 sequence is 13 residues long. Germline loops: CDR1 GTSNPN, CDR2 SVGIG (reference sequence). CDR3 sequence: CVGRTDPNYGYTF. CDR3 sequence (DNA): TGTGTAGGCCGGACAGACCCCAACTATGGCTACACCTTC.

The gene calls are TRBV7-3 and TRBJ2-3; 9 bases match TRBD2. V was pared by 0 bases and J by 7 bases, with 11 bases of the junction left unmatched. The CDR3 loop spans 17 amino acids. The germline V gene has CDR1 SGHTA and CDR2 FQGTGA. The CDR3 nucleotides are TGTGCCAGCAGCTTAACGAGGCGAGCGGGAGGCGAGAATACGCAGTATTTT. It codes for CASSLTRRAGGENTQYF.

The CDR3 DNA reads TGTGCCAGCAGTTTATCAGGCCTAGCGACCCGCGGAAACGAGCAGTACTTC. Translating gives CASSLSGLATRGNEQYF. The V gene is TRBV28, the J gene TRBJ2-7, with TRBD2 as a possible D gene (6 bases). This CDR3 region has 17 residues. Trimming shortened V by 1 base and J by 5 bases, and 21 bases separated the two germline ends. Germline V gene lookup returns CDR1 MDHEN and CDR2 SYDVKM.

The sample holds a few counts of this clone. V usage is TRBV6-1 and J usage is TRBJ2-2; D possibly corresponds to TRBD2 (5 bases). CDR3 length equals 11 residues. Trimming stripped 6 bases from V and 6 bases from J, with 5 bases between. From germline, CDR1 is MNHNS and CDR2 SASEGT. The CDR3 is CASREAGELFF. The CDR3 coding sequence is TGTGCCAGCAGGGAGGCCGGGGAGCTGTTTTTT.

The V and J genes are TRBV6-1 and TRBJ2-5; 8 bases align to TRBD2. Germline CDR1 and CDR2: MNHNS and SASEGT. Unmatched junction bases numbered 9, after V lost 0 bases and J lost 0 bases. The CDR3 runs to 18 residues. CDR3: CASSEALREGGYQETQYF. The CDR3 DNA reads as TGTGCCAGCAGTGAAGCGCTTCGGGAGGGCGGGTACCAAGAGACCCAGTACTTC.

The V gene is TRBV5-8, the J gene TRBJ1-2; 9 nucleotides align to TRBD1. The CDR3 is made up of 15 amino acids. V trimming: 3 bases; J trimming: 5 bases; junction bases outside the gene matches: 8. Germline CDR1 SGHTS, CDR2 YDEGEE. The CDR3 here is CASSSDRGPLYGYTF. In DNA form, the CDR3 reads TGTGCCAGCAGCTCGGACAGGGGTCCTCTGTATGGCTACACCTTC. Variable domain in full (rest from reference TRBV5-8 and TRBJ1-2): EAGVTQSPTHLIKTRGQQATLRCSPISGHTSVYWYQQALGLGLQFLLWYDEGEERNRGNFPPRFSGRQFPNYSSELNVNALELEDSALYLCASSSDRGPLYGYTFGSGTRLTVV.